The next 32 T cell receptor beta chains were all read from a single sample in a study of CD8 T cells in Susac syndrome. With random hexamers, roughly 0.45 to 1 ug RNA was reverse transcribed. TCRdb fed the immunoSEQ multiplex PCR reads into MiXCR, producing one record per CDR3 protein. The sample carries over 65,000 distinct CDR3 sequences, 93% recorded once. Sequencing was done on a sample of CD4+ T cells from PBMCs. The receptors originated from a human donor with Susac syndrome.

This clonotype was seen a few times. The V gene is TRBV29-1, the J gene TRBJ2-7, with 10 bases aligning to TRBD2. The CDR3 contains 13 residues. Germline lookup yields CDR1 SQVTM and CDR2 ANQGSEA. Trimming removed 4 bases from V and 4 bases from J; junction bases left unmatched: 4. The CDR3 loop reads CSVVTSGRYEQYF. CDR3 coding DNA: TGCAGCGTTGTGACTAGCGGGCGGTACGAGCAGTACTTC.

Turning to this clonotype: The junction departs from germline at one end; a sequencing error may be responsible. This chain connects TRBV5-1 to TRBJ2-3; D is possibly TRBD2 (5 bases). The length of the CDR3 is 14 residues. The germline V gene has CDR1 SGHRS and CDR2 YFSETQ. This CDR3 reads CASSLLVMVSGGNF. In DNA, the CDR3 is TGCGCCAGCAGCTTGCTCGTTATGGTTTCCGGAGGAAATTTT.

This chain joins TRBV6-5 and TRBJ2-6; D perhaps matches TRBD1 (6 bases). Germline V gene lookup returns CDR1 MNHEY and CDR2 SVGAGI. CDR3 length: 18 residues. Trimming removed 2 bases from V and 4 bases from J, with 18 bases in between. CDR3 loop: CASSYADRFRSGANVLTF. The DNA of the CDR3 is TGTGCCAGCAGTTACGCTGACAGGTTTCGCTCCGGGGCCAACGTCCTGACTTTC.

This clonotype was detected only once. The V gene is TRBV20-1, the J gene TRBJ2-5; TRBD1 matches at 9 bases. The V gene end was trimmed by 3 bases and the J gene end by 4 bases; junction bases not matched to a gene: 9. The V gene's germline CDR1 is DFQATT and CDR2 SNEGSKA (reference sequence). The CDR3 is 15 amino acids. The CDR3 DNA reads TGCAGTGCTAGGCCGTGGACGGACAGGGGAGAGACCCAGTACTTC. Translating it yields CSARPWTDRGETQYF.

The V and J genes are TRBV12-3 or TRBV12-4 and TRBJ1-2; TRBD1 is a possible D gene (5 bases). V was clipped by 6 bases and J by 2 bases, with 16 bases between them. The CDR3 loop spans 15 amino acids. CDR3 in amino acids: CASRTREGRNYGYTF. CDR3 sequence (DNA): TGTGCCAGCAGAACCCGGGAGGGGAGGAACTATGGCTACACCTTC.

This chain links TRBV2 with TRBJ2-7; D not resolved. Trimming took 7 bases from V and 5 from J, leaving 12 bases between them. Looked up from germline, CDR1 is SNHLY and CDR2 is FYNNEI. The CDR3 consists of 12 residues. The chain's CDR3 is CASMASDDEQYF. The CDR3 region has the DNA TGTGCCAGCATGGCCTCGGACGACGAGCAGTACTTC.

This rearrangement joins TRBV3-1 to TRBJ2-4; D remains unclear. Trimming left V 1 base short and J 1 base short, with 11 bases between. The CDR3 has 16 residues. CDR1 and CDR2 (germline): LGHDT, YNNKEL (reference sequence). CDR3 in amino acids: CASSQALQRAKNIQYF. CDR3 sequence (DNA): TGTGCCAGCAGCCAAGCCCTCCAGAGGGCCAAAAACATTCAGTACTTC.

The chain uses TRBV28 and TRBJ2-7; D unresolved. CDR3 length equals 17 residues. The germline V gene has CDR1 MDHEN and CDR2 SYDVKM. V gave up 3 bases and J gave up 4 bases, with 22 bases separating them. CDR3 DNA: TGTGCCAGCAGTTTCTCCGTCCCGGGCCTGGCGCATTACGAGCAGTACTTC. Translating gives CASSFSVPGLAHYEQYF.

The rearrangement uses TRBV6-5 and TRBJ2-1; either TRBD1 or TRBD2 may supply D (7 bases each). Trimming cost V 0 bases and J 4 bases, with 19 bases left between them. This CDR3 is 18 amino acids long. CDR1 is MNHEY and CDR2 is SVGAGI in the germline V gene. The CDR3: CASSYSSRGGVGYNEQFF. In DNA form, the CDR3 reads TGTGCCAGCAGTTACTCCTCCAGGGGGGGAGTGGGTTACAATGAGCAGTTCTTC.

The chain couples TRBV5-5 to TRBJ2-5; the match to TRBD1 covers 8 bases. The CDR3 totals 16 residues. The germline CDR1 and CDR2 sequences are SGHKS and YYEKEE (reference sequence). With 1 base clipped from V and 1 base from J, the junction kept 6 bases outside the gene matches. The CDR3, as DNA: TGTGCCAGCAGCTTGCAAACAGGGGGGCTCCAAGAGACCCAGTACTTC. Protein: CASSLQTGGLQETQYF.

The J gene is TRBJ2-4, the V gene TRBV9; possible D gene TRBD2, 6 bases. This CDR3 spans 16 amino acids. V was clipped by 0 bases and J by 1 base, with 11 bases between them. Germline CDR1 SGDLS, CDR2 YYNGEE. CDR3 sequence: CASSVDGSRAKNIQYF. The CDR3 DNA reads TGTGCCAGCAGCGTAGACGGGAGTAGGGCCAAAAACATTCAGTACTTC.

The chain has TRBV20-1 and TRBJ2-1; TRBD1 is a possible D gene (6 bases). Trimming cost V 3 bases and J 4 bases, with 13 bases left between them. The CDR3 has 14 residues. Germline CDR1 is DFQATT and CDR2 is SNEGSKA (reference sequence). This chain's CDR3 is CSASNLQGYNEQFF. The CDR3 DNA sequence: TGCAGTGCTAGCAATCTACAGGGTTACAATGAGCAGTTCTTC.

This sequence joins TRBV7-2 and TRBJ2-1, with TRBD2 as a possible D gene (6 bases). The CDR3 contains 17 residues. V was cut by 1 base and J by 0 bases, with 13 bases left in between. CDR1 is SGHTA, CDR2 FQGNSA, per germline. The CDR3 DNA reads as TGTGCCAGCAGCTTAGGAGCTGGCGGGACCTCCTACAATGAGCAGTTCTTC. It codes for CASSLGAGGTSYNEQFF.

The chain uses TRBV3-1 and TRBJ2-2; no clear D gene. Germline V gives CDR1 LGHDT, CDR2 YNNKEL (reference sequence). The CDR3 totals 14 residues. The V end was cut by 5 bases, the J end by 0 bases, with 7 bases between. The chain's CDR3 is CASSVTTNTGELFF. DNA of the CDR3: TGTGCCAGCAGCGTGACAACGAACACCGGGGAGCTGTTTTTT.

CDR3 region: CASSPGRDRGTGELFF. In DNA form, the CDR3 reads TGCGCCAGCAGCCCCGGCCGGGACAGGGGGACCGGGGAGCTGTTTTTT. The gene calls are TRBV4-1 and TRBJ2-2; 11 nucleotides match TRBD1. The germline CDR1 and CDR2 sequences are MGHRA and YSYEKL. The CDR3 is 16 residues long. The V segment lost 4 bases and the J segment 5 bases; nucleotides outside the gene matches: 6.

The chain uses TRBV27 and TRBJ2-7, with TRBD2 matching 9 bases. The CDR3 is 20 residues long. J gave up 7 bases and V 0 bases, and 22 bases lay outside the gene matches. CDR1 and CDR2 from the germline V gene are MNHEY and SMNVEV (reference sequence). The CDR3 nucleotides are TGTGCCAGCAGTTTATCAGGTAGCGGGAGCGCCCTCAGTGCTTGGAGGGAGCAGTACTTC. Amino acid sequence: CASSLSGSGSALSAWREQYF.

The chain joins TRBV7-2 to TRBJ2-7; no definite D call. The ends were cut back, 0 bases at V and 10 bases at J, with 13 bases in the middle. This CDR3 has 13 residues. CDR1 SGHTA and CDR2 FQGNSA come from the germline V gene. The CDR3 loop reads CASSLALLGQQYF. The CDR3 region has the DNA TGTGCCAGCAGCTTAGCGCTTTTGGGCCAACAGTACTTC.

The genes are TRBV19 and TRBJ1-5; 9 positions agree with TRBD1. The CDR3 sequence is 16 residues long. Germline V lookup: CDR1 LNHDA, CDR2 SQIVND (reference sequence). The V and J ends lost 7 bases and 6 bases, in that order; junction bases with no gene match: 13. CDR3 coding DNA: TGTGCCAGTAAAAATCCGTACAGGGGGCAGGGTCAGCCCCAGCATTTT. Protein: CASKNPYRGQGQPQHF.

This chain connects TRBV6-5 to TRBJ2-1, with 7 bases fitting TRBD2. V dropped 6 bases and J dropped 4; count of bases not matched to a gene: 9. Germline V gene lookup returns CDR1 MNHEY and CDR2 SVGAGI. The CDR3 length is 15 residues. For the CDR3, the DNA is TGTGCCAGCAGGCCCAGCGGGATGCTTTACAATGAGCAGTTCTTC. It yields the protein CASRPSGMLYNEQFF.

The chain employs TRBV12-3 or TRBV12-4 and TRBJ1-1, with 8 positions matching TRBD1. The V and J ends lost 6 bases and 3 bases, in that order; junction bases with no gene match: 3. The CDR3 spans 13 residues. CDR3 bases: TGTGCCAGCAGACCGACAGGGGACACTGAAGCTTTCTTT. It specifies CASRPTGDTEAFF.

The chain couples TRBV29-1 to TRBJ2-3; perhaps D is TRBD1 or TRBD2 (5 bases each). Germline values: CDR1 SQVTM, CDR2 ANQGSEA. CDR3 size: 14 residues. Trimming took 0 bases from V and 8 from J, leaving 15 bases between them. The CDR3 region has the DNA TGCAGCGTTGAAGACACCCGGGACCGGGGTACGCAGTATTTT. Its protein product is CSVEDTRDRGTQYF.

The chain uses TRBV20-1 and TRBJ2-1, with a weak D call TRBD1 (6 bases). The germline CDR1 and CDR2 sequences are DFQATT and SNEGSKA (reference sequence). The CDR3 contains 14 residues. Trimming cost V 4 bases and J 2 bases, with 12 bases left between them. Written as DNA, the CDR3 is TGCAGTGCTACTGGGGACAAGACCTACAATGAGCAGTTCTTC. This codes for CSATGDKTYNEQFF.

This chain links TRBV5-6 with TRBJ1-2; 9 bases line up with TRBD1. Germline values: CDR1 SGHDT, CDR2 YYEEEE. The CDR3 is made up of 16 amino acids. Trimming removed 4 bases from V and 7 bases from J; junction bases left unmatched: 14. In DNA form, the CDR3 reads TGTGCCAGCAGCCGAACACTTACAGGGGGCCGGGTTGGCTACACCTTC. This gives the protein CASSRTLTGGRVGYTF.

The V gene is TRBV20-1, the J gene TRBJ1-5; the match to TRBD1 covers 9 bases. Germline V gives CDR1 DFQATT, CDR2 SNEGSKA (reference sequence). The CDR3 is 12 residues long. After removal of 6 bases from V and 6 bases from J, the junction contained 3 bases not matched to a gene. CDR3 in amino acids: CSAKTGGQPQHF. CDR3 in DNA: TGCAGTGCCAAGACAGGGGGTCAGCCCCAGCATTTT.

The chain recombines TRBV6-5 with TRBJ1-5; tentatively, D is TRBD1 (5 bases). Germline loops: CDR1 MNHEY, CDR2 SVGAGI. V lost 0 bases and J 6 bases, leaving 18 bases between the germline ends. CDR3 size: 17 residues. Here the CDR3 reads CASSYSYGGGAGQPQHF. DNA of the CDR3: TGTGCCAGCAGTTACTCCTACGGGGGTGGAGCAGGTCAGCCCCAGCATTTT.

DNA of the CDR3: TGTGCCTGGAGTGGACAGATCGACCTTGGGGCTTTCTTT. This translates into CAWSGQIDLGAFF. V gene TRBV30 combines with J gene TRBJ1-1, with a weak D call TRBD1 (5 bases). Germline CDR1 GTSNPN, CDR2 SVGIG (reference sequence). Deletions cut 1 base from V and 11 bases from J, with 17 bases between. The CDR3 length is 13 residues.

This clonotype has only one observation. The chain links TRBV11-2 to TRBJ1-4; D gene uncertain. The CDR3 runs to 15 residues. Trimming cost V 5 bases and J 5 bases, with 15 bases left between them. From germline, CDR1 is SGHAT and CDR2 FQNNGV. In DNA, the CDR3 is TGTGCCAGCAGCCGTGGAGGAACAGCAAATGAAAAACTGTTTTTT. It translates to CASSRGGTANEKLFF.

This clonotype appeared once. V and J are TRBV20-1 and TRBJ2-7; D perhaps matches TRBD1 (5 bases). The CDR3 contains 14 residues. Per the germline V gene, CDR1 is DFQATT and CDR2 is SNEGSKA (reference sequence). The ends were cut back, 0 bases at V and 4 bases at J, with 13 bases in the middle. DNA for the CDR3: TGCAGTGCTAGAGAAAGGACATCTGGTTACGAGCAGTACTTC. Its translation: CSARERTSGYEQYF.

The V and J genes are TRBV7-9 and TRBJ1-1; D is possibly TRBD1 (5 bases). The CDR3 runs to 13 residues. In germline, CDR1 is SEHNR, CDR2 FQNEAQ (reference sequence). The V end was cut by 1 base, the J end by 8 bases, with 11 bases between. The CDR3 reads CASSLGQPSEAFF. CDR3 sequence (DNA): TGTGCCAGCAGCTTAGGACAGCCTTCGGAAGCTTTCTTT.

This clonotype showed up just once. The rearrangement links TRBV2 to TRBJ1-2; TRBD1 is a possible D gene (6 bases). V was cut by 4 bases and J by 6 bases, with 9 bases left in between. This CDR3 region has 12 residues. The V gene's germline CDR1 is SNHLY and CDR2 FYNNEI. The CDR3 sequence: CASSGTGNGYTF. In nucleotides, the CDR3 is TGTGCCAGCAGTGGCACAGGGAATGGCTACACCTTC.

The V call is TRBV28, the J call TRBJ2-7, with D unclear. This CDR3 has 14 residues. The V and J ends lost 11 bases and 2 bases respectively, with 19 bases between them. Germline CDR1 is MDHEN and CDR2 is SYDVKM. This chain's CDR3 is CAVLRGEPPYEQYF. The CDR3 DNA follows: TGTGCCGTCCTACGAGGCGAACCCCCCTACGAGCAGTACTTC.

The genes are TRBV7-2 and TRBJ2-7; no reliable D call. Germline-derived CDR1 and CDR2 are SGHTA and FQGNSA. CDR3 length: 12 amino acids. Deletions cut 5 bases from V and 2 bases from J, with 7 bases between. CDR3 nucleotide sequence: TGTGCCAGCAGCCGCTCGCCCTACGAGCAGTACTTC. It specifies CASSRSPYEQYF. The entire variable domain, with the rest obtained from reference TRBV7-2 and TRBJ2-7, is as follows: GAGVSQSPSNKVTEKGKDVELRCDPISGHTALYWYRQSLGQGLEFLIYFQGNSAPDKSGLPSDRFSAERTGGSVSTLTIQRTQQEDSAVYLCASSRSPYEQYFGPGTRLTVT.